The entry that follows covers one T cell receptor (beta chain) sequence. This sample is drawn from a study of blood T cell repertoires in COVID-19. The CDR3 totals 15 residues. Unmatched junction bases numbered 7, after V lost 1 base and J lost 9 bases. In germline, CDR1 is MNHEY, CDR2 SMNVEV (reference sequence). Here immunoSEQ multiplex PCR was the method, and the copy in TCRdb shows in-frame clones only, minus some. The sample records about 80,000 clones, roughly 86% being singletons. This rearrangement joins TRBV27 to TRBJ2-1, with 9 bases lining up with TRBD2. Sequencing input: peripheral blood. This clonotype originated in a human donor in a cohort sampled during active COVID-19. This chain's CDR3 is CASSLLSGGRGEQFF. CDR3 coding DNA: TGTGCCAGCAGTTTATTAAGCGGGGGGCGCGGTGAGCAGTTCTTC.